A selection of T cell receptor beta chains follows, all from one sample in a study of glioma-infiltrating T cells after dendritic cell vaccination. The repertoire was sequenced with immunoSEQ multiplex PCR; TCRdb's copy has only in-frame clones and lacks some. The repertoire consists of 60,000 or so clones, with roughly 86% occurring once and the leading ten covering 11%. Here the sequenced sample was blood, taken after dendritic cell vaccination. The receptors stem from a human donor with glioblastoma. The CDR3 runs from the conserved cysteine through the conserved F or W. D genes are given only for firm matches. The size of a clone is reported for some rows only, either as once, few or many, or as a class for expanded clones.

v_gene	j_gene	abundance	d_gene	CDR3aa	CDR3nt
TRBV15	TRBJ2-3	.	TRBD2	CATSSGGGADTQYF	TGTGCCACCAGCAGCGGGGGGGGAGCGGATACGCAGTATTTT
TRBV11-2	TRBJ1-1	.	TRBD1	CASSIQGITEAFF	TGTGCCAGCAGCATACAGGGGATCACTGAAGCTTTCTTT
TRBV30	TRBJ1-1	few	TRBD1	CARGTGSPEAFF	TGTGCTCGGGGGACAGGGTCACCTGAAGCTTTCTTT
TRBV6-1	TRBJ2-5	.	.	CASSDGTLQETQYF	TGTGCCAGCAGTGACGGGACTCTTCAAGAGACCCAGTACTTC
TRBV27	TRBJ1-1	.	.	CASSFRQGRTEAFF	TGTGCCAGCAGTTTTAGGCAGGGCAGAACTGAAGCTTTCTTT
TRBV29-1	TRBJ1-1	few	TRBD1	CSVGGQLNTEAFF	TGCAGCGTTGGGGGACAGTTAAACACTGAAGCTTTCTTT
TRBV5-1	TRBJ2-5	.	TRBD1	CASSWNLQGAKETQYF	TGCGCCAGCAGCTGGAATCTGCAGGGGGCGAAAGAGACCCAGTACTTC
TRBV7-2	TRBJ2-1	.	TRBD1	CASSLGAPGTGLEQFF	TGTGCCAGCAGCCTAGGGGCCCCCGGGACAGGGCTAGAGCAGTTCTTC
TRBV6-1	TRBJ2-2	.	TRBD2	CASWASGGAGELFF	TGTGCCAGCTGGGCTAGCGGGGGGGCCGGGGAGCTGTTTTTT
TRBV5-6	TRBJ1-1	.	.	CASSLYGRMNTEAFF	TGTGCCAGCAGCTTGTACGGGAGGATGAACACTGAAGCTTTCTTT
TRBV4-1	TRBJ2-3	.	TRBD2	CASSLASGRSDTQYF	TGCGCCAGCAGTCTGGCTAGCGGGAGATCAGATACGCAGTATTTT
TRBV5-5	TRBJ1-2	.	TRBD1	CASSEPFRQGSNYGYTF	TGTGCCAGCAGCGAACCCTTTCGACAGGGGTCTAACTATGGCTACACCTTC
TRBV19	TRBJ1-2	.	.	CASSIQGSIYGYTF	TGTGCCAGTAGTATTCAGGGGTCAATTTATGGCTACACCTTC
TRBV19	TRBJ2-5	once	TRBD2	CASSIGTSALQETQYF	TGTGCCAGTAGTATAGGGACTAGCGCCCTCCAAGAGACCCAGTACTTC